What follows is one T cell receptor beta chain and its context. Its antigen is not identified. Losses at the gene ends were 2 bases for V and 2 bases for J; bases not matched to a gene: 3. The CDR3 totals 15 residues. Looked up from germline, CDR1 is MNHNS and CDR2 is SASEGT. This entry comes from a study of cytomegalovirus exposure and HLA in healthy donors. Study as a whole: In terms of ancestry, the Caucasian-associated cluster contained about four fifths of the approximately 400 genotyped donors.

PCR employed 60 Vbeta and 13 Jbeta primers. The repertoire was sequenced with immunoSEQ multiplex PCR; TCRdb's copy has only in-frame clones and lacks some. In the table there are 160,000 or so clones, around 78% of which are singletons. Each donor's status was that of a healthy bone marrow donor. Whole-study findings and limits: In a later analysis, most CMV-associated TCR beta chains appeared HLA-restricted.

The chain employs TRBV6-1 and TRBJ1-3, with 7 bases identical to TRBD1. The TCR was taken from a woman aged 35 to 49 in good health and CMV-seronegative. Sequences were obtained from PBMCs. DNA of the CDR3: TGTGCCAGCAGTGAAACAGGGGCGACTGGAAACACCATATATTTT. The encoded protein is CASSETGATGNTIYF.